Presented here are 17 T cell receptor beta chains from one specimen sequenced in a study of early T cells in non-severe SARS-CoV-2 infection. TCRdb re-called the 5' RACE reads with MiXCR, one entry per CDR3 protein. The profile shows 30,000 to 40,000 distinct CDR3 sequences, almost 6% of them singletons. Source material: whole blood. These receptors all come from an adult who was a healthcare worker with PCR-confirmed SARS-CoV-2 infection or an uninfected control (not recorded which).

The chain recombines TRBV27 with TRBJ2-1; 9 nucleotides match TRBD1. CDR1 and CDR2 from the germline V gene are MNHEY and SMNVEV (reference sequence). Losses at the gene ends were 6 bases for V and 8 bases for J; bases not matched to a gene: 11. The CDR3 extends over 15 amino acids. In DNA, the CDR3 is TGTGCCAGCAGCCGCCGGGACAGGGATGTACATGAGCAGTTCTTC. Protein: CASSRRDRDVHEQFF.

This clonotype has a count of ten or more. The rearrangement uses TRBV28 and TRBJ2-3; TRBD1 matches at 7 bases. This CDR3 contains 15 residues. V lost 1 base, J lost 4 bases, and 5 bases stayed unmatched. The germline gives CDR1 MDHEN, CDR2 SYDVKM. CDR3 loop: CASSLYDRVSDTQYF. The CDR3 DNA is TGTGCCAGCAGTTTATACGACAGGGTATCAGATACGCAGTATTTT.

This clonotype was counted only a few times. This chain uses TRBV12-3 or TRBV12-4 with TRBJ2-6; possibly TRBD2 for D (6 bases). The CDR3 contains 15 residues. V lost 3 bases and J lost 2, with 8 bases in between. CDR3 coding DNA: TGTGCCAGCAGTTTGGGGGGTGCTGGGGCCAACGTCCTGACTTTC. Protein product: CASSLGGAGANVLTF.

This clonotype has at least ten counts. This chain uses TRBV4-1 with TRBJ2-2, with D possibly TRBD1 on 6 matching bases. Germline-derived CDR1 and CDR2 are MGHRA and YSYEKL. The CDR3 is 20 residues long. V lost 0 bases, J lost 4 bases, and 24 bases lay in between. The CDR3 loop reads CASSQDDGQTLLGSTGELFF. The CDR3 DNA is TGCGCCAGCAGCCAAGATGATGGACAGACCCTCTTGGGATCCACCGGGGAGCTGTTTTTT.

This clonotype was picked up many times. This rearrangement joins TRBV11-2 to TRBJ1-3; D remains unclear. This CDR3 comprises 14 residues. From germline, CDR1 is SGHAT and CDR2 FQNNGV. V lost 7 bases to trimming and J lost 1 base, with 11 bases between them. The CDR3 DNA reads as TGTGCCAGCACCCGGGGTACGTCTGGAAACACCATATATTTT. It translates to CASTRGTSGNTIYF.

At least ten counts were recorded for this clonotype. The chain combines TRBV18 with TRBJ2-7; 7 positions agree with TRBD2. J lost 7 bases, V lost 3 bases, and 9 bases had no gene match. The CDR3 consists of 14 residues. Looked up from germline, CDR1 is KGHSH and CDR2 is LQKENI. The CDR3 sequence is CASSPLGEAGEQYF. The CDR3 DNA reads as TGTGCCAGCTCACCCTTGGGGGAAGCGGGGGAGCAGTACTTC.

The rearrangement uses TRBV20-1 and TRBJ1-2; D perhaps matches TRBD1 (5 bases). Germline-derived CDR1 and CDR2 are DFQATT and SNEGSKA (reference sequence). There are 16 residues in the CDR3. Trimming stripped 0 bases from V and 4 bases from J, with 18 bases between. The chain's CDR3 is CSAREAGRGGGYGYTF. The CDR3 DNA is TGCAGTGCTAGAGAGGCCGGAAGGGGCGGTGGCTATGGCTACACCTTC.

This clonotype was picked up many times. CDR3 bases: TGTGCCTGGAGTGTCCGATGGGGACAGGGGAGGTCTAAGGATGGCTACACCTTC. Its protein is CAWSVRWGQGRSKDGYTF. The chain is built from TRBV30 and TRBJ1-2; 10 bases agree with TRBD1. The CDR3 has 18 amino acids. Trimming took 0 bases from V and 6 from J; bases not matched to a gene: 16. CDR1 and CDR2 from the germline V gene are GTSNPN and SVGIG (reference sequence). Filled out from reference TRBV30 and TRBJ1-2, the complete variable domain reads SQTIHQWPATLVQPVGSPLSLECTVEGTSNPNLYWYRQAAGRGLQLLFYSVGIGQISSEVPQNLSASRPQDRQFILSSKKLLLSDSGFYLCAWSVRWGQGRSKDGYTFGSGTRLTVV.

This clonotype was picked up many times. The V call is TRBV3-1, the J call TRBJ2-2; 8 bases fit TRBD2. The CDR3 is 15 amino acids. Germline-derived CDR1 and CDR2 are LGHDT and YNNKEL (reference sequence). With V trimmed by 5 bases and J by 4 bases, 6 bases remained unmatched. CDR3 DNA: TGTGCCAGCAGCTACGGGGGGGCGCGCACCGGGGAGCTGTTTTTT. Residues: CASSYGGARTGELFF.

In this sample, this clonotype turned up many times. The chain couples TRBV20-1 to TRBJ2-1; a weak D match, TRBD2 (6 bases). Germline V lookup: CDR1 DFQATT, CDR2 SNEGSKA (reference sequence). Trimming removed 5 bases from V and 10 bases from J, with 18 bases in between. CDR3 length: 13 amino acids. The CDR3 DNA sequence: TGCAGTGCTGTGGGACTTACGACTCGGGAGCAGTTCTTC. It codes for CSAVGLTTREQFF.

This clonotype was observed at least ten times. The V and J genes are TRBV20-1 and TRBJ2-7, with D maybe TRBD2 (7 bases). The V and J ends lost 7 bases and 3 bases respectively, with 22 bases between them. The CDR3 has 15 residues. Germline assignment: CDR1 DFQATT and CDR2 SNEGSKA (reference sequence). CDR3 protein: CSGVVGAGAYYEQYF. CDR3 nucleotides: TGCAGTGGGGTGGTAGGGGCGGGGGCTTACTACGAGCAGTACTTC.

This clonotype was seen at least ten times. V gene TRBV5-4 combines with J gene TRBJ1-1, with D possibly TRBD1 on 5 matching bases. This CDR3 is built from 15 residues. The germline V gene encodes CDR1 SGHNT and CDR2 YYREEE (reference sequence). V was shortened by 7 bases and J by 2 bases, with 18 bases between the two germline ends. CDR3 loop: CASLGPGPINTEAFF. CDR3 bases: TGTGCCAGCCTGGGTCCGGGACCCATTAACACTGAAGCTTTCTTT. The full variable domain, its missing parts supplied by reference TRBV5-4 and TRBJ1-1, is ETGVTQSPTHLIKTRGQQVTLRCSSQSGHNTVSWYQQALGQGPQFIFQYYREEENGRGNFPPRFSGLQFPNYSSELNVNALELDDSALYLCASLGPGPINTEAFFGQGTRLTVV.

This clonotype was recorded many times. V is TRBV5-1 and J is TRBJ2-7; 10 nucleotides agree with TRBD1. This CDR3 is 15 amino acids long. Per germline, CDR1 SGHRS and CDR2 YFSETQ. J gave up 5 bases and V 2 bases, and 7 bases lay outside the gene matches. The CDR3: CASSLRQGAVDEQYF. CDR3 DNA sequence: TGCGCCAGCAGCTTACGACAGGGGGCCGTCGACGAGCAGTACTTC.

This clonotype was found many times. This rearrangement joins TRBV5-4 to TRBJ2-1, with D unresolved. V lost 0 bases and J lost 5, with 12 bases in between. The CDR3 is 15 residues long. Germline-derived CDR1 and CDR2 are SGHNT and YYREEE (reference sequence). In DNA, the CDR3 is TGTGCCAGCAGCTTGGACGGCTGGGGAAACAATGAGCAGTTCTTC. Residues: CASSLDGWGNNEQFF.

This clonotype was seen many times. The chain links TRBV28 to TRBJ2-7; no firm D call. V was shortened by 6 bases and J by 1 base, with 13 bases between the two germline ends. Germline V lookup: CDR1 MDHEN, CDR2 SYDVKM. The CDR3 extends over 14 amino acids. CDR3 nucleotide sequence: TGTGCCAGCAGCCCCTACCCAGATTCCTACGAGCAGTACTTC. Translated, it gives CASSPYPDSYEQYF.

Details on this clonotype: The junction does not match germline at one end; this may be a read error. The chain is built from TRBV7-2 and TRBJ2-7, with 8 bases lining up with TRBD2. The CDR3 sequence is 13 residues long. Germline loops: CDR1 SGHTA, CDR2 FQGNSA. The CDR3 sequence: CASSSRGGGGPHF. CDR3 bases: TGTGCCAGCAGCTCTAGGGGCGGCGGGGGGCCCCACTTC. The full variable domain, its missing parts supplied by reference TRBV7-2 and TRBJ2-7, is GAGVSQSPSNKVTEKGKDVELRCDPISGHTALYWYRQSLGQGLEFLIYFQGNSAPDKSGLPSDRFSAERTGGSVSTLTIQRTQQEDSAVYLCASSSRGGGGPHFGPGTRLTVT.

The rearrangement links TRBV7-9 to TRBJ2-3, with D unclear. This CDR3 spans 13 amino acids. Germline V gene sequence: CDR1 SEHNR, CDR2 FQNEAQ (reference sequence). Trimming took off 10 bases at V and 3 bases at J, with 14 bases between the two ends. CDR3 region: CATGPSRTDTQYF. CDR3 nucleotide sequence: TGTGCCACCGGACCCTCCAGGACAGATACGCAGTATTTT.